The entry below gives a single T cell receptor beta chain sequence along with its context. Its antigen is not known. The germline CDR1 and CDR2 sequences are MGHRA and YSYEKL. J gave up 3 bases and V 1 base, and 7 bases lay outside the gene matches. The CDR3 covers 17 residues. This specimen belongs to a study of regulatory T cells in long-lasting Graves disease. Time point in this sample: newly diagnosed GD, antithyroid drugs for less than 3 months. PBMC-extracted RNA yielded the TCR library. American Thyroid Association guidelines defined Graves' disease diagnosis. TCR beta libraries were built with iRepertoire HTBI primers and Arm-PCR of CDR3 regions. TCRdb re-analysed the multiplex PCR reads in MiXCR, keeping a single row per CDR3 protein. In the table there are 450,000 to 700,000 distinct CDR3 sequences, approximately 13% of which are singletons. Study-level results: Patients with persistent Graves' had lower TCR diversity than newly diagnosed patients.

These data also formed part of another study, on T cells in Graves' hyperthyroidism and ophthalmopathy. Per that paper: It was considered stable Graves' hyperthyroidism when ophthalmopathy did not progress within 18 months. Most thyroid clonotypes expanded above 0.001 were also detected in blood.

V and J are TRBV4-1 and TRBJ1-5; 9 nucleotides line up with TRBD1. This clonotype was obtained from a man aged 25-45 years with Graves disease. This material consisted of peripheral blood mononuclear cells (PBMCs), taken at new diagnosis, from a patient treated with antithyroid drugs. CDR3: CASSQGAGTGYNQPQHF. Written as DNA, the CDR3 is TGCGCCAGCAGCCAAGGCGCCGGGACAGGGTACAATCAGCCCCAGCATTTT.